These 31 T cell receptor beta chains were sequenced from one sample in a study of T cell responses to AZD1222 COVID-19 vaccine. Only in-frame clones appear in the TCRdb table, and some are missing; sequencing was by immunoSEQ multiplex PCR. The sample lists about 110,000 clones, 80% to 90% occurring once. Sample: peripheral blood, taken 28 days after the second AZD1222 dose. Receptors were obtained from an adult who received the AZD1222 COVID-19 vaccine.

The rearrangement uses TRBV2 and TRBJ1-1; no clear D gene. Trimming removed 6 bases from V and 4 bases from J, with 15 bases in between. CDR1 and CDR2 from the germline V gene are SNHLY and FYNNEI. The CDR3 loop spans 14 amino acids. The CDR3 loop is CASRTTVQSTEAFF. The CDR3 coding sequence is TGTGCCAGCAGAACCACAGTCCAGAGCACTGAAGCTTTCTTT.

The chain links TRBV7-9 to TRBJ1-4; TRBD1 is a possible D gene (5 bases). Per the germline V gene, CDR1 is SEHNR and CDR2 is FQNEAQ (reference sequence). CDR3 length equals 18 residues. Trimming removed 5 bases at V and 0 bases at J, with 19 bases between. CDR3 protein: CASSPGTDPTSTNEKLFF. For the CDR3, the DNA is TGTGCCAGCAGCCCCGGGACGGACCCCACCTCAACTAATGAAAAACTGTTTTTT.

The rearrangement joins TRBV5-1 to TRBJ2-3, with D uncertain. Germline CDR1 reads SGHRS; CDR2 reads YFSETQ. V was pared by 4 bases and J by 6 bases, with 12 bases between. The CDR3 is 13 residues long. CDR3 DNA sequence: TGCGCCAGCAGCCCCCGATTCGGGGATACGCAGTATTTT. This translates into CASSPRFGDTQYF.

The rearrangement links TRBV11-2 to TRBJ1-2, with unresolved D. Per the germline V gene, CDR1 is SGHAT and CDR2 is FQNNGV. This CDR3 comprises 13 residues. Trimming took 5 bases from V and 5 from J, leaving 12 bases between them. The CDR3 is CASSQARTYGYTF. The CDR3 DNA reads TGTGCCAGCAGCCAAGCCAGAACATATGGCTACACCTTC.

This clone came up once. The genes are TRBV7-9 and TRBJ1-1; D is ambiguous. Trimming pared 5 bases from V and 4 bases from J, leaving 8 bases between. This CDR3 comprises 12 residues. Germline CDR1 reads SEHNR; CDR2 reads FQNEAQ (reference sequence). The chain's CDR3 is CASSGRATEAFF. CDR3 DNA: TGTGCCAGCAGCGGGAGGGCCACTGAAGCTTTCTTT.

The chain's CDR3 is CASFYGRGEEKLFF. CDR3 sequence (DNA): TGTGCCAGCTTTTACGGCAGGGGGGAAGAAAAACTGTTTTTT. The gene calls are TRBV6-4 and TRBJ1-4; 7 nucleotides align to TRBD1. The CDR3 extends over 14 amino acids. The trim removed 8 bases at V and 8 bases at J, leaving 11 bases unmatched. The germline V gene encodes CDR1 MRHNA and CDR2 SNTAGT.

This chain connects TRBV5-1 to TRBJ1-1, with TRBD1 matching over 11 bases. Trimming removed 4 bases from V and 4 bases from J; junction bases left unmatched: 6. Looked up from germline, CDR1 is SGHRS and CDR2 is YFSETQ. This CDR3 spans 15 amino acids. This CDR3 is CASSGQGAASTEAFF. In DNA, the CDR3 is TGCGCCAGCAGCGGACAGGGGGCTGCGAGCACTGAAGCTTTCTTT.

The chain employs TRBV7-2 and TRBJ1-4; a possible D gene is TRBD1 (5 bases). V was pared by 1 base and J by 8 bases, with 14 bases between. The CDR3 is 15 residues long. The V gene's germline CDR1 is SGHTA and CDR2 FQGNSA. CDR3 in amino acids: CASSLGSQGWEKLFF. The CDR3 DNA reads TGTGCCAGCAGCTTAGGATCCCAGGGTTGGGAAAAACTGTTTTTT.

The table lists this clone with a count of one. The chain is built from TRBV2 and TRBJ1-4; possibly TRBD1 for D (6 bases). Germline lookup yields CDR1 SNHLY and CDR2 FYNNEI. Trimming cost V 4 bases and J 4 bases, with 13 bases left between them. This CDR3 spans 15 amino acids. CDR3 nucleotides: TGTGCCAGCAGTGCCATGACAGGCGGTAATGAAAAACTGTTTTTT. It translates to CASSAMTGGNEKLFF.

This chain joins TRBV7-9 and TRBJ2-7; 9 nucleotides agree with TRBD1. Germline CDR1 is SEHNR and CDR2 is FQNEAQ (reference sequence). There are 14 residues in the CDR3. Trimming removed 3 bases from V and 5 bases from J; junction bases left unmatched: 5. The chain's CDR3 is CASSLRQGVDEQYF. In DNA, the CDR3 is TGTGCCAGCAGCTTGAGACAGGGGGTCGACGAGCAGTACTTC.

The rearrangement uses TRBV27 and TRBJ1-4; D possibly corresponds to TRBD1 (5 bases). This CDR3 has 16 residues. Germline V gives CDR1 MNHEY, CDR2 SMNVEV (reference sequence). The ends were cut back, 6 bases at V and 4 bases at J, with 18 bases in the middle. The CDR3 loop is CASSPRGARVNEKLFF. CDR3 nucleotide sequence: TGTGCCAGCAGCCCACGCGGGGCGCGGGTTAATGAAAAACTGTTTTTT.

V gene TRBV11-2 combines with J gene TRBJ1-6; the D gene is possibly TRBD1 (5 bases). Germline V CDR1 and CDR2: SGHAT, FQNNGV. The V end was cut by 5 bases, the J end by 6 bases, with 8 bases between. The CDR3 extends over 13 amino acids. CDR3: CASSRDSNSPLHF. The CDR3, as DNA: TGTGCCAGCAGCCGAGACAGTAATTCACCCCTCCACTTT. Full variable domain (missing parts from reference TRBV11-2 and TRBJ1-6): EAGVAQSPRYKIIEKRQSVAFWCNPISGHATLYWYQQILGQGPKLLIQFQNNGVVDDSQLPKDRFSAERLKGVDSTLKIQPAKLEDSAVYLCASSRDSNSPLHFGNGTRLTVT.

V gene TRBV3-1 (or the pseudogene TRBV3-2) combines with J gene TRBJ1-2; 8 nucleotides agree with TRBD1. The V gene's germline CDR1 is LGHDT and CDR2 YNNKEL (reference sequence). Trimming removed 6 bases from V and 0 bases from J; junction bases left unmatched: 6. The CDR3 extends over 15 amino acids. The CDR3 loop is CASRNRGFANYGYTF. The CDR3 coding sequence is TGTGCCAGCAGGAACAGGGGGTTCGCTAACTATGGCTACACCTTC.

The CDR3 protein is CATSRDRGANYGYTF. CDR3 bases: TGCGCCACGTCCCGGGACAGGGGAGCTAACTATGGCTACACCTTC. The chain carries TRBV5-1 and TRBJ1-2, with 10 bases fitting TRBD1. V lost 9 bases and J lost 0; bases outside the gene matches: 8. CDR1 is SGHRS, CDR2 YFSETQ, per germline. The CDR3 runs to 15 residues.

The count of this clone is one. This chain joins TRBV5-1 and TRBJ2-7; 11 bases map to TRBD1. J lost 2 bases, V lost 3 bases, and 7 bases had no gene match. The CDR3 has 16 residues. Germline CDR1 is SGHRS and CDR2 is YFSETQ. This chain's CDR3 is CASSSSGTGGTYEQYF. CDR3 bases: TGCGCCAGCAGCTCCTCCGGGACAGGGGGGACCTACGAGCAGTACTTC. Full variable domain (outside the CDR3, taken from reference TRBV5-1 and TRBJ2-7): KAGVTQTPRYLIKTRGQQVTLSCSPISGHRSVSWYQQTPGQGLQFLFEYFSETQRNKGNFPGRFSGRQFSNSRSEMNVSTLELGDSALYLCASSSSGTGGTYEQYFGPGTRLTVT.

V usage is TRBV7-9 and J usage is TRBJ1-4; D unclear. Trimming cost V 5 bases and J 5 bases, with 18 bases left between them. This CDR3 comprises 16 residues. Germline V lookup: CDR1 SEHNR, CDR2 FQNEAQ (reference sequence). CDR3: CASSNSAGRRNEKLFF. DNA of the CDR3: TGTGCCAGCAGCAATTCGGCAGGACGGAGAAATGAAAAACTGTTTTTT.

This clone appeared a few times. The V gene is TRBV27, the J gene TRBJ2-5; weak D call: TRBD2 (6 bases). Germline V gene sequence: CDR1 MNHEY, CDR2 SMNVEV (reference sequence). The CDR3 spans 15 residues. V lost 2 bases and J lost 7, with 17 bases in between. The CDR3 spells CASSLGGWEGGTQYF. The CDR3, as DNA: TGTGCCAGCAGTTTAGGAGGGTGGGAAGGAGGGACCCAGTACTTC.

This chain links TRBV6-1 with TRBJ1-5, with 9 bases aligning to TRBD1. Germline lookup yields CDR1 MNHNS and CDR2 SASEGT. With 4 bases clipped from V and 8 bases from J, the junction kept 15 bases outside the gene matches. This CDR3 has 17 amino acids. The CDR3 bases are TGTGCCAGCAGTGCGAAAACAGGTACAGGGGGCCTCGAGCCCCAGCATTTT. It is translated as CASSAKTGTGGLEPQHF.

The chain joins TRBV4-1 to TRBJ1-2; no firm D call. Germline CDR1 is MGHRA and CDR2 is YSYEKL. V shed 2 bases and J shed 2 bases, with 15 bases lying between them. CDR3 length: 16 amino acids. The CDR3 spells CASSQPKSGPNYGYTF. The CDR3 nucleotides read TGCGCCAGCAGCCAACCGAAATCCGGTCCCAACTATGGCTACACCTTC.

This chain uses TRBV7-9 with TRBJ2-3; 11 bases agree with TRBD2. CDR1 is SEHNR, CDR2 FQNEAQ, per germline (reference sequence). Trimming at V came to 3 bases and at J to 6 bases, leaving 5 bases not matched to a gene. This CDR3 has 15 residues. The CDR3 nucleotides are TGTGCCAGCAGCTTTAGCGGGGGGGCCTCGGATACGCAGTATTTT. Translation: CASSFSGGASDTQYF.

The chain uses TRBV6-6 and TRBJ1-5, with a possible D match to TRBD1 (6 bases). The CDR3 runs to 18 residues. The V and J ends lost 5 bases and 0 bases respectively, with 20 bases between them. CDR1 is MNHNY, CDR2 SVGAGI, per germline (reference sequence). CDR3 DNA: TGTGCCAGCAGTCCAAGACAGACCCGGACAGATAGCAATCAGCCCCAGCATTTT. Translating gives CASSPRQTRTDSNQPQHF.

As DNA, the CDR3 is TGTGCCAGCAGCGAAGACATCAGTGAGACCCAGTACTTC. It yields the protein CASSEDISETQYF. The chain links TRBV7-9 to TRBJ2-5; D is ambiguous. CDR1 and CDR2 from the germline V gene are SEHNR and FQNEAQ (reference sequence). V lost 5 bases to trimming and J lost 5 bases, with 12 bases between them. This CDR3 contains 13 residues. The full variable domain, in which reference TRBV7-9 and TRBJ2-5 provide the parts outside the CDR3, is DTGVSQNPRHKITKRGQNVTFRCDPISEHNRLYWYRQTLGQGPEFLTYFQNEAQLEKSRLLSDRFSAERPKGSFSTLEIQRTEQGDSAMYLCASSEDISETQYFGPGTRLLVL.

The CDR3 sequence is CASISDSYNEQFF. In DNA, the CDR3 is TGTGCCAGCATCTCGGACAGCTACAATGAGCAGTTCTTC. This chain joins TRBV25-1 and TRBJ2-1; maybe TRBD1 (6 bases). The V end lost 7 bases, the J end lost 3 bases, and 10 bases lay between the germline ends. From germline, CDR1 is MGHDK and CDR2 SYGVNS. CDR3 length: 13 amino acids.

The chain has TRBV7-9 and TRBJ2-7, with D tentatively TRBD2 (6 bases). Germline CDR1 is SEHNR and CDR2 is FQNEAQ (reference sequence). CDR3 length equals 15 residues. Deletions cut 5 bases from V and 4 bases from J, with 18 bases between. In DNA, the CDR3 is TGTGCCAGCAGCGCTCAGGCGGGTGGGAGGTACGAGCAGTACTTC. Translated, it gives CASSAQAGGRYEQYF.

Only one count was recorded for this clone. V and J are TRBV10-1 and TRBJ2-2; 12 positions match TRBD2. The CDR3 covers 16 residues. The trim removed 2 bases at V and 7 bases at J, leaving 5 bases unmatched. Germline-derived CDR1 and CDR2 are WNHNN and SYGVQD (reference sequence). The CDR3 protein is CASSETSGRTGGELFF. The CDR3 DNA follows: TGCGCCAGCAGTGAGACTAGCGGGAGGACAGGCGGGGAGCTGTTTTTT.

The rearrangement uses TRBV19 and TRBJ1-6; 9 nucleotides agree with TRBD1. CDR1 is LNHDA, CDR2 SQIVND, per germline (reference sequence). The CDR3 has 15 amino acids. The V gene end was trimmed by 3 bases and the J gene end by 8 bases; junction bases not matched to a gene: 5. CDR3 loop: CASSMDRGRDSPLHF. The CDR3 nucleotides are TGTGCCAGTAGTATGGACAGGGGAAGAGATTCACCCCTCCACTTT.

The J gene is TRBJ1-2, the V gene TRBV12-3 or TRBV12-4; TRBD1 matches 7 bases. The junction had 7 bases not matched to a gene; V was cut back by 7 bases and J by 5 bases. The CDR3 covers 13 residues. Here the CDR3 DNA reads TGTGCCAGCACCAGGGGGGGTGGATATGGCTACACCTTC. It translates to CASTRGGGYGYTF.

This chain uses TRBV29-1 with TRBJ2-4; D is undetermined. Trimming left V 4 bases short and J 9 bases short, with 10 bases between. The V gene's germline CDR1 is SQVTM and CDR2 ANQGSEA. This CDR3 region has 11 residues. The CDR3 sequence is CSVAGSRIQYF. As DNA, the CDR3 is TGCAGCGTTGCGGGCAGTCGCATTCAGTACTTC.

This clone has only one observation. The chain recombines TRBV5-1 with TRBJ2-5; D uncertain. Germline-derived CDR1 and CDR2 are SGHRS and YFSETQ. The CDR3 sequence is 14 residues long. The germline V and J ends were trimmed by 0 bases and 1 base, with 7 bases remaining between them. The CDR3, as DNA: TGCGCCAGCAGCTTGGGTGAAACCCAAGAGACCCAGTACTTC. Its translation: CASSLGETQETQYF.

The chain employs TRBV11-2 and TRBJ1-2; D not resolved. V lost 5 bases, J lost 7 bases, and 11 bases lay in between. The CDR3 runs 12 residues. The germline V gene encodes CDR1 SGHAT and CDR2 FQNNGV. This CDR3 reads CASSAAWGGYTF. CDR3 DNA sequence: TGTGCCAGCAGCGCGGCATGGGGTGGCTACACCTTC. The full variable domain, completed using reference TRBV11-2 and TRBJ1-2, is EAGVAQSPRYKIIEKRQSVAFWCNPISGHATLYWYQQILGQGPKLLIQFQNNGVVDDSQLPKDRFSAERLKGVDSTLKIQPAKLEDSAVYLCASSAAWGGYTFGSGTRLTVV.

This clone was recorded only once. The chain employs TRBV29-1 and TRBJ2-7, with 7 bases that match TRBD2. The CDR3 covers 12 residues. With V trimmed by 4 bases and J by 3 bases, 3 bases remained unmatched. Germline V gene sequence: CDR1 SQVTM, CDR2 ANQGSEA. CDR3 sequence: CSVGLADYEQYF. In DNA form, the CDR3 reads TGCAGCGTTGGGCTAGCGGACTACGAGCAGTACTTC.